This entry lists 21 T cell receptor beta chains sequenced from one sample in a study of cytomegalovirus exposure and HLA in healthy donors. Primers: 60 Vbeta forward and 13 Jbeta reverse. The assay was immunoSEQ multiplex PCR, and TCRdb's table has in-frame clones only and misses some. The sample contains roughly 170,000 clones, 75% to 85% of which appear only once. The material sequenced was PBMCs. Receptors were obtained from a man younger than 45 in good health and CMV-seropositive.

A word on this clone: The junction departs from the called germline gene at one end, perhaps through a read error. V and J are TRBV7-9 and TRBJ1-1; 8 positions agree with TRBD1. This CDR3 comprises 15 residues. The germline CDR1 and CDR2 sequences are SEHNR and FQNEAQ (reference sequence). The CDR3 sequence is CSSSFRTGQNTEAFF. The CDR3 DNA reads as TGTTCCAGCAGCTTTCGGACAGGGCAGAACACTGAAGCTTTCTTT.

The rearrangement joins TRBV9 to TRBJ2-7, with TRBD1 identical over 7 bases. The CDR3 has 14 amino acids. Germline CDR1 is SGDLS and CDR2 is YYNGEE. The trim removed 0 bases at V and 5 bases at J, leaving 5 bases unmatched. The CDR3 region has the DNA TGTGCCAGCAGCGTAGACAGGGGTAGGAACGAGCAGTACTTC. Its protein product is CASSVDRGRNEQYF. Full variable domain (missing parts from reference TRBV9 and TRBJ2-7): DSGVTQTPKHLITATGQRVTLRCSPRSGDLSVYWYQQSLDQGLQFLIQYYNGEERAKGNILERFSAQQFPDLHSELNLSSLELGDSALYFCASSVDRGRNEQYFGPGTRLTVT.

This clone showed up just once. The chain links TRBV5-6 to TRBJ2-3, with 9 bases aligning to TRBD2. Germline CDR1 reads SGHDT; CDR2 reads YYEEEE. The junction had 4 bases not matched to a gene; V was cut back by 2 bases and J by 0 bases. The CDR3 extends over 16 amino acids. The CDR3, as DNA: TGTGCCAGCAGCTTTAGCGGGGGCCTTAGCACAGATACGCAGTATTTT. Its translation: CASSFSGGLSTDTQYF.

The rearrangement joins TRBV14 to TRBJ1-2, with no clear D. The CDR3 is made up of 12 amino acids. Germline V gives CDR1 SGHDN, CDR2 FVKESK. The ends were cut back, 6 bases at V and 3 bases at J, with 8 bases in the middle. CDR3 DNA sequence: TGTGCCAGCAGTCGGGGTGACTATGGCTACACCTTC. It translates to CASSRGDYGYTF.

The rearrangement uses TRBV5-1 and TRBJ2-1; 10 bases match TRBD2. The germline CDR1 and CDR2 sequences are SGHRS and YFSETQ. J was trimmed by 12 bases and V by 2 bases; bases with no gene match: 11. The CDR3 has 15 residues. The CDR3 protein is CASSLQAGGREGQFF. CDR3 in DNA: TGCGCCAGCAGCTTACAAGCGGGGGGGCGAGAGGGGCAGTTCTTC. The whole variable domain, filled in from reference TRBV5-1 and TRBJ2-1, reads KAGVTQTPRYLIKTRGQQVTLSCSPISGHRSVSWYQQTPGQGLQFLFEYFSETQRNKGNFPGRFSGRQFSNSRSEMNVSTLELGDSALYLCASSLQAGGREGQFFGPGTRLTVL.

This sequence joins TRBV9 and TRBJ2-7, with 10 bases matching TRBD1. In germline, CDR1 is SGDLS, CDR2 YYNGEE. The CDR3 extends over 14 amino acids. J was trimmed by 4 bases and V by 2 bases; bases with no gene match: 3. The CDR3 nucleotides read TGTGCCAGCAGCGTTGGACAGGGGGGATACGAGCAGTACTTC. Amino acid sequence: CASSVGQGGYEQYF.

The CDR3 nucleotides read TGTGCCTGGGGGTACGGGAGCTCTGGAAACACCATATATTTT. Translation gives CAWGYGSSGNTIYF. The chain uses TRBV30 and TRBJ1-3; D remains ambiguous. There are 14 residues in the CDR3. Germline CDR1 and CDR2: GTSNPN and SVGIG (reference sequence). V lost 5 bases and J lost 0, with 11 bases in between. The full variable domain, in which reference TRBV30 and TRBJ1-3 provide the parts outside the CDR3, is SQTIHQWPATLVQPVGSPLSLECTVEGTSNPNLYWYRQAAGRGLQLLFYSVGIGQISSEVPQNLSASRPQDRQFILSSKKLLLSDSGFYLCAWGYGSSGNTIYFGEGSWLTVV.

The rearrangement links TRBV5-6 to TRBJ2-5; 8 positions match TRBD1. The CDR3 runs to 15 residues. Germline V gives CDR1 SGHDT, CDR2 YYEEEE. V gave up 0 bases and J gave up 5 bases; unmatched junction bases: 6. CDR3 protein: CASSLAGQGRETQYF. In DNA form, the CDR3 reads TGTGCCAGCAGCTTGGCAGGACAGGGAAGGGAGACCCAGTACTTC.

This chain connects TRBV7-9 to TRBJ1-5; no definite D call. This CDR3 has 14 residues. Germline V lookup: CDR1 SEHNR, CDR2 FQNEAQ (reference sequence). V lost 1 base, J lost 2 bases, and 6 bases lay in between. The CDR3 sequence is CASSLGQGNQPQHF. CDR3 nucleotides: TGTGCCAGCAGCTTAGGCCAGGGCAATCAGCCCCAGCATTTT.

V is TRBV6-6 and J is TRBJ2-1; D ambiguous. V lost 1 base, J lost 6 bases, and 10 bases lay in between. CDR3 length equals 14 residues. CDR1 is MNHNY and CDR2 is SVGAGI in the germline V gene (reference sequence). The chain's CDR3 is CASSYFSASNEQFF. CDR3 in DNA: TGTGCCAGCAGTTACTTCTCAGCGAGCAATGAGCAGTTCTTC.

The CDR3 nucleotides are TGTGCCAGTAGTATAGCTAGCGGGGGGAGCGGCAATGAGCAGTTCTTC. Translation: CASSIASGGSGNEQFF. The rearrangement uses TRBV19 and TRBJ2-1; 11 bases agree with TRBD2. The V gene's germline CDR1 is LNHDA and CDR2 SQIVND (reference sequence). The CDR3 covers 16 residues. Unmatched junction bases numbered 5, after V lost 1 base and J lost 6 bases.

This clone showed up just a few times. CDR3 loop: CASSLGTGSTEAFF. For the CDR3, the DNA is TGTGCCAGCAGCTTAGGTACAGGATCCACTGAAGCTTTCTTT. The chain joins TRBV11-2 to TRBJ1-1, with D possibly TRBD1 on 5 matching bases. Germline CDR1 reads SGHAT; CDR2 reads FQNNGV. The CDR3 length is 14 residues. V was pared by 1 base and J by 4 bases, with 10 bases between.

This chain uses TRBV29-1 with TRBJ1-3; tentatively, D is TRBD1 (6 bases). This CDR3 is built from 16 residues. Germline CDR1 SQVTM, CDR2 ANQGSEA. V gave up 6 bases and J gave up 0 bases, with 18 bases separating them. The DNA of the CDR3 is TGCAGCGTAGTAACTGGGACATACCACTCTGGAAACACCATATATTTT. This translates into CSVVTGTYHSGNTIYF.

V is TRBV2 and J is TRBJ2-3; D is perhaps TRBD2 (6 bases). The germline gives CDR1 SNHLY, CDR2 FYNNEI. Trimming took 3 bases from V and 2 from J, leaving 12 bases between them. CDR3 length: 15 residues. CDR3 nucleotides: TGTGCCAGCAGTGATAGAGCGGGCTACACAGATACGCAGTATTTT. Its translation: CASSDRAGYTDTQYF. Together with reference TRBV2 and TRBJ2-3, the CDR3 gives the full variable domain: EPEVTQTPSHQVTQMGQEVILRCVPISNHLYFYWYRQILGQKVEFLVSFYNNEISEKSEIFDDQFSVERPDGSNFTLKIRSTKLEDSAMYFCASSDRAGYTDTQYFGPGTRLTVL.

The rearrangement uses TRBV9 and TRBJ2-6; 8 bases line up with TRBD2. The CDR3 length is 15 residues. From germline, CDR1 is SGDLS and CDR2 YYNGEE. The junction had 2 bases not matched to a gene; V was cut back by 3 bases and J by 3 bases. In nucleotides, the CDR3 is TGTGCCAGCAGCGCACTAGCGGATGGGGCCAACGTCCTGACTTTC. This sequence encodes CASSALADGANVLTF.

The V and J genes are TRBV6-5 and TRBJ1-1, with no clear D. The CDR3 length is 15 residues. Looked up from germline, CDR1 is MNHEY and CDR2 is SVGAGI. Trimming stripped 6 bases from V and 7 bases from J, with 21 bases between. The CDR3 region is CASRSKVFPASEAFF. The CDR3 DNA reads TGTGCCAGCAGAAGTAAAGTGTTCCCCGCGAGTGAAGCTTTCTTT.

The J gene is TRBJ1-4, the V gene TRBV9; no clear D gene. The CDR3 length is 15 residues. Trimming left V 0 bases short and J 5 bases short, with 11 bases between. Per the germline V gene, CDR1 is SGDLS and CDR2 is YYNGEE. The CDR3 coding sequence is TGTGCCAGCAGCGTAGGGGCAGCATCGAATGAAAAACTGTTTTTT. Encoded protein: CASSVGAASNEKLFF.

The chain links TRBV6-5 to TRBJ1-6, with D possibly being TRBD1 (5 bases). The CDR3 spans 13 residues. CDR1 and CDR2 from the germline V gene are MNHEY and SVGAGI. Between the trimmed V and J ends, which lost 7 bases and 7 bases, there was a span of 11 bases. CDR3 in amino acids: CASTLKGNSPLHF. DNA for the CDR3: TGTGCCAGCACGCTCAAGGGGAATTCACCCCTCCACTTT.

V gene TRBV29-1 combines with J gene TRBJ2-3; weak D call: TRBD1 (6 bases). The CDR3 has 14 residues. Germline V lookup: CDR1 SQVTM, CDR2 ANQGSEA. V was clipped by 7 bases and J by 2 bases, with 16 bases between them. The CDR3 sequence: CSGTRGVVTDTQYF. Written as DNA, the CDR3 is TGCAGCGGGACCAGGGGAGTGGTCACAGATACGCAGTATTTT.

The chain recombines TRBV5-4 with TRBJ1-4; 7 nucleotides align to TRBD1. V lost 4 bases and J lost 4; bases outside the gene matches: 4. This CDR3 has 14 amino acids. Germline CDR1 reads SGHNT; CDR2 reads YYREEE (reference sequence). The CDR3 DNA is TGTGCCAGCAGCCTCCAGGGGGGTAATGAAAAACTGTTTTTT. Translated: CASSLQGGNEKLFF.

A few counts support this clone. This chain joins TRBV4-2 and TRBJ2-2, with 12 positions matching TRBD2. CDR3 length: 18 residues. Per the germline V gene, CDR1 is LGHNA and CDR2 is YNFKEQ. After removal of 4 bases from V and 0 bases from J, the junction contained 6 bases not matched to a gene. In nucleotides, the CDR3 is TGTGCCAGCAGCCTTGGGAGACTAGCGGGAGCGAACACCGGGGAGCTGTTTTTT. Protein product: CASSLGRLAGANTGELFF.